The rows below give T cell receptor beta chains drawn from one sample of a study of T-cell memory formation after mild COVID-19. TCRdb reanalysed the 5' RACE reads using MiXCR and keeps one entry per CDR3 protein. The sample shows 500,000 to 600,000 distinct CDR3 sequences, around 17% of them seen only once. The sample consisted of PBMCs or a T cell subset sorted from them (not recorded which). The receptors shown here come from an adult woman who had mild COVID-19 (a few samples of this study predate the infection). Cell type and time point are not known. Each CDR3 is given with its conserved first and last residue.

j_gene	v_gene	CDR3aa
TRBJ2-3	TRBV29-1	CSAIGRGGSTDTQYF
TRBJ2-3	TRBV4-1	CASSGGISTDTQYF
TRBJ2-2	TRBV10-3	CAITGLLNTGELFF
TRBJ1-5	TRBV7-2	CASSLGAVNQPQHF
TRBJ2-1	TRBV4-3	CASSPHAGTRDYNEQFF
TRBJ2-3	TRBV7-9	CASSRGSPSTDTQYF
TRBJ1-2	TRBV19	CASSAQGGLNYGYTF
TRBJ1-5	TRBV12-3/TRBV12-4	CASTRDLPNSNQPQHF
TRBJ2-3	TRBV7-9	CASSGWRVSGTDTQYF
TRBJ2-7	TRBV7-2	CASSPTGQGPTYEQYF
TRBJ2-2	TRBV20-1	CSPKRRLGGELFF
TRBJ2-2	TRBV10-3	CAIRRERDTGELFF
TRBJ1-1	TRBV7-3	CASSLWDRVETEAFF
TRBJ2-7	TRBV20-1	CSATGTYEQYF
TRBJ2-7	TRBV9	CASSASTGGSYEQYF
TRBJ2-5	TRBV5-1	CASSLGDRGRETQYF
TRBJ2-5	TRBV6-2/TRBV6-3	CASSPSPGLAGGLETQYF
TRBJ1-4	TRBV12-3/TRBV12-4	CASSLAQEKKLFF
TRBJ2-7	TRBV20-1	CSALGLANLYEQYF
TRBJ2-5	TRBV29-1	CSVYRGGDQETQYF
TRBJ2-5	TRBV7-2	CASSLVRVSETQYF
TRBJ2-4	TRBV7-6	CASSLIRLAKNIQYF
TRBJ2-1	TRBV5-4	CASRPTSGGAYNEQFF
TRBJ1-1	TRBV7-9	CASRLTALANTEAFF
TRBJ2-7	TRBV10-2	CASSEVGGLYEQYF
TRBJ2-5	TRBV4-1	CASSQDPGLAGGSQYF
TRBJ1-1	TRBV7-9	CASRREGLNTEAFF
TRBJ2-3	TRBV6-5	CASSYRFSSDSRRAQYF
TRBJ1-2	TRBV20-1	CSARVEEAGRGYTF
TRBJ2-1	TRBV12-3/TRBV12-4	CASSFAGVLDQQFF
TRBJ2-7	TRBV7-2	CASSLMGGVPTYEQYF
TRBJ1-1	TRBV9	CASSVGGTGAPSTEAFF
TRBJ1-2	TRBV19	CASSSRDSRAFRGYTF